Below, 27 T cell receptor beta chains from the same sample are listed, as sequenced in a study of regulatory T cells in long-lasting Graves disease. Arm-PCR of CDR3 regions and iRepertoire HTBI primers were used to build TCR beta libraries. TCRdb reprocessed the multiplex PCR reads with MiXCR, giving one entry per CDR3 protein. Of about 460,000 distinct CDR3 sequences in the sample, roughly 15% were seen once. Time point here: newly diagnosed GD, antithyroid drugs for less than 3 months. RNA extracted from PBMCs served as the sequencing template. The same data also went into a second study, on T cells in Graves' hyperthyroidism and ophthalmopathy.

The material was peripheral blood mononuclear cells (PBMCs), obtained at new diagnosis, from a patient treated with antithyroid drugs. These receptors were obtained from a woman between 50 and 59 years old with Graves disease.

The chain links TRBV20-1 to TRBJ2-7; TRBD2 agrees at 11 bases. CDR3 length equals 13 residues. V lost 5 bases, J lost 7 bases, and 7 bases stayed unmatched. Germline loops: CDR1 DFQATT, CDR2 SNEGSKA (reference sequence). This chain's CDR3 is CSAPLAGVWEQYF. In DNA form, the CDR3 reads TGCAGTGCTCCACTAGCGGGAGTTTGGGAGCAGTACTTC.

This clonotype was seen repeatedly, ten times or more. The CDR3 DNA reads TGTGCCAGCTCACCGGGTATTCCTGGGCTCGACGAGCAGTACTTC. It encodes CASSPGIPGLDEQYF. This sequence joins TRBV18 and TRBJ2-7; D is ambiguous. This CDR3 region has 15 residues. V was pared by 3 bases and J by 5 bases, with 17 bases between. Germline V gives CDR1 KGHSH, CDR2 LQKENI. Full variable domain (rest looked up from reference TRBV18 and TRBJ2-7): NAGVMQNPRHLVRRRGQEARLRCSPMKGHSHVYWYRQLPEEGLKFMVYLQKENIIDESGMPKERFSAEFPKEGPSILRIQQVVRGDSAAYFCASSPGIPGLDEQYFGPGTRLTVT.

This clonotype was found a few times. The chain recombines TRBV28 with TRBJ1-2, with 8 bases that match TRBD1. CDR3 length equals 15 residues. Germline lookup yields CDR1 MDHEN and CDR2 SYDVKM. Germline trimming cut 4 bases from V and 2 bases from J; bases unmatched to any gene: 6. The CDR3 DNA reads TGTGCCAGCAGTTCGACGGGACAGGAAAACTATGGCTACACCTTC. Amino acid sequence: CASSSTGQENYGYTF.

In this sample, this clonotype turned up a few times. The J gene is TRBJ2-7, the V gene TRBV20-1; D uncertain. V lost 3 bases and J lost 2, with 8 bases in between. CDR1 and CDR2 from the germline V gene are DFQATT and SNEGSKA (reference sequence). The CDR3 totals 12 residues. The CDR3 DNA sequence: TGCAGTGCTAGGTGGCCGCCCTACGAGCAGTACTTC. This gives the protein CSARWPPYEQYF.

The CDR3 bases are TGCAGTGCCGGGACTAGCGATTACTACGAGCAGTACTTC. Its translation is CSAGTSDYYEQYF. The chain is built from TRBV20-1 and TRBJ2-7; 10 bases align to TRBD2. Trimming removed 6 bases from V and 3 bases from J; junction bases left unmatched: 5. CDR1 is DFQATT, CDR2 SNEGSKA, per germline (reference sequence). The CDR3 totals 13 residues.

This clonotype occurred many times. The chain uses TRBV5-1 and TRBJ2-2; 8 bases align to TRBD1. Germline V gene data show CDR1 as SGHRS and CDR2 as YFSETQ. The CDR3 runs to 15 residues. Germline trimming cut 4 bases from V and 5 bases from J; bases unmatched to any gene: 7. DNA of the CDR3: TGCGCCAGCAGCACGGATGACAGGGGAACCGGGGAGCTGTTTTTT. Translated: CASSTDDRGTGELFF.

This sequence joins TRBV7-9 and TRBJ2-1; D not certain. The germline V and J ends were trimmed by 5 bases and 0 bases, with 20 bases remaining between them. CDR3 size: 18 residues. The V gene's germline CDR1 is SEHNR and CDR2 FQNEAQ (reference sequence). CDR3 sequence (DNA): TGTGCCAGCAGCGTTGCTAGGGCTACCGTTAGCTCCTACAATGAGCAGTTCTTC. Protein: CASSVARATVSSYNEQFF. Based on the CDR3 plus reference TRBV7-9 and TRBJ2-1, the full variable domain is DTGVSQNPRHKITKRGQNVTFRCDPISEHNRLYWYRQTLGQGPEFLTYFQNEAQLEKSRLLSDRFSAERPKGSFSTLEIQRTEQGDSAMYLCASSVARATVSSYNEQFFGPGTRLTVL.

This clonotype was counted ten times or more. The chain uses TRBV7-9 and TRBJ2-5, with 9 bases lining up with TRBD1. Unmatched junction bases numbered 5, after V lost 6 bases and J lost 6 bases. In germline, CDR1 is SEHNR, CDR2 FQNEAQ (reference sequence). The CDR3 is made up of 13 amino acids. CDR3 in amino acids: CASSGQGIQTQYF. CDR3 nucleotides: TGTGCCAGCAGTGGACAGGGGATTCAGACCCAGTACTTC.

This clonotype was recorded many times. The chain has TRBV29-1 and TRBJ2-1, with TRBD2 identical over 8 bases. The CDR3 spans 16 residues. From germline, CDR1 is SQVTM and CDR2 ANQGSEA. Trimming removed 7 bases from V and 2 bases from J; junction bases left unmatched: 13. CDR3 sequence: CSAEVGLAGAYNEQFF. Written as DNA, the CDR3 is TGCAGCGCTGAGGTTGGGCTAGCGGGTGCCTACAATGAGCAGTTCTTC.

This clonotype has a handful of counts. This chain connects TRBV28 to TRBJ2-3, with D possibly matching TRBD2 (5 bases). Germline V CDR1 and CDR2: MDHEN, SYDVKM. The CDR3 runs to 16 residues. Trimming took off 5 bases at V and 2 bases at J, with 17 bases between the two ends. In DNA, the CDR3 is TGTGCCAGCAGTGGACGGGAACACGATTCCACAGATACGCAGTATTTT. This encodes CASSGREHDSTDTQYF.

At least ten counts were recorded for this clonotype. This CDR3 is CASADSGSDTQYF. For the CDR3, the DNA is TGTGCTAGTGCAGACTCAGGATCAGATACGCAGTATTTT. V usage is TRBV12-5 and J usage is TRBJ2-3, with D uncertain. This CDR3 is 13 amino acids long. The V gene's germline CDR1 is LGHNT and CDR2 FRNRAP. The ends were cut back, 7 bases at V and 4 bases at J, with 12 bases in the middle.

This clonotype was seen a handful of times. The V call is TRBV4-1, the J call TRBJ2-1, with D unresolved. Trimming removed 5 bases at V and 8 bases at J, with 13 bases between. The CDR3 runs 13 residues. Germline CDR1 and CDR2: MGHRA and YSYEKL. The CDR3 sequence is CASSYFPPDEQFF. CDR3 nucleotide sequence: TGCGCCAGCAGCTACTTTCCACCGGATGAGCAGTTCTTC.

This clonotype was counted many times. The chain recombines TRBV19 with TRBJ2-1; TRBD2 matches 8 bases. Germline loops: CDR1 LNHDA, CDR2 SQIVND (reference sequence). This CDR3 has 15 amino acids. The J segment lost 7 bases and the V segment lost 6 bases, leaving 11 bases of the junction unmatched. As DNA, the CDR3 is TGTGCCAGTAGCCGCCGGGGTAGCGGGAAAAATGAGCAGTTCTTC. Translating gives CASSRRGSGKNEQFF.

This clonotype was seen ten or more times. The V and J genes are TRBV5-1 and TRBJ2-1, with TRBD2 matching over 7 bases. V dropped 4 bases and J dropped 6; count of bases not matched to a gene: 16. Germline CDR1 reads SGHRS; CDR2 reads YFSETQ. The CDR3 covers 17 residues. This CDR3 reads CASSPALAALSGNEQFF. CDR3 DNA: TGCGCCAGCAGCCCCGCCCTAGCGGCACTATCGGGCAATGAGCAGTTCTTC.

This clonotype occurred many times. The chain combines TRBV12-3 or TRBV12-4 with TRBJ2-5; 12 nucleotides align to TRBD1. The CDR3 length is 15 residues. J was trimmed by 5 bases and V by 6 bases; bases with no gene match: 7. For the CDR3, the DNA is TGTGCCAGCAGGCGGGACAGGGGGCGCGAGGAGACCCAGTACTTC. Translating gives CASRRDRGREETQYF.

This clonotype was seen at least ten times. The chain couples TRBV10-1 to TRBJ2-3; possibly TRBD2 for D (6 bases). In germline, CDR1 is WNHNN, CDR2 SYGVQD (reference sequence). This CDR3 comprises 14 residues. Trimming stripped 2 bases from V and 2 bases from J, with 8 bases between. Here the CDR3 reads CASSEGLPTDTQYF. The CDR3 nucleotides read TGCGCCAGCAGTGAGGGACTACCCACAGATACGCAGTATTTT.

This clonotype appeared many times. The gene calls are TRBV20-1 and TRBJ2-5, with a possible D match to TRBD2 (5 bases). The germline gives CDR1 DFQATT, CDR2 SNEGSKA (reference sequence). Deletions cut 0 bases from V and 3 bases from J, with 8 bases between. The CDR3 is made up of 13 amino acids. The CDR3 DNA is TGCAGTGCTAGAGATCCGAGGGAAGAGACCCAGTACTTC. This translates into CSARDPREETQYF.

The chain has TRBV24-1 and TRBJ2-1; 7 bases are a match to TRBD1. V gave up 7 bases and J gave up 10 bases; unmatched junction bases: 9. The CDR3 sequence is 13 residues long. Germline V gene data show CDR1 as KGHDR and CDR2 as SFDVKD. The CDR3 loop is CATRAGGSYEQFF. CDR3 nucleotides: TGTGCCACCAGGGCAGGGGGATCGTACGAGCAGTTCTTC.

This clonotype was picked up a small number of times. The chain combines TRBV19 with TRBJ1-5; TRBD1 matches at 7 bases. The CDR3 spans 14 residues. V was pared by 6 bases and J by 3 bases, with 5 bases of the junction left unmatched. CDR1 is LNHDA and CDR2 is SQIVND in the germline V gene (reference sequence). The CDR3 sequence: CASREQGHNQPQHF. The CDR3 DNA sequence: TGTGCCAGTAGGGAACAGGGGCACAATCAGCCCCAGCATTTT.

This clonotype appeared many times. The V gene is TRBV28, the J gene TRBJ1-1; D possibly corresponds to TRBD1 (5 bases). CDR3 length: 14 residues. V was cut by 7 bases and J by 5 bases, with 17 bases left in between. CDR1 and CDR2 from the germline V gene are MDHEN and SYDVKM. The CDR3 DNA is TGTGCCAGCACTCCCTTTGGGGGTACTACTGAAGCTTTCTTT. Translated: CASTPFGGTTEAFF.

V and J are TRBV30 and TRBJ1-2; D call uncertain. Per the germline V gene, CDR1 is GTSNPN and CDR2 is SVGIG (reference sequence). This CDR3 is built from 14 residues. V was cut by 0 bases and J by 7 bases, with 15 bases left in between. The CDR3 region is CAWSVPGPKGGYTF. DNA of the CDR3: TGTGCCTGGAGTGTTCCGGGCCCCAAGGGTGGCTACACCTTC.

In this sample, this clonotype turned up many times. The rearrangement joins TRBV28 to TRBJ2-7; 9 positions match TRBD1. The CDR3 contains 15 residues. Germline CDR1 reads MDHEN; CDR2 reads SYDVKM. The junction had 15 bases not matched to a gene; V was cut back by 6 bases and J by 9 bases. The CDR3 sequence is CASSIAPGQGSGQYF. The CDR3 DNA is TGTGCCAGCAGCATCGCTCCGGGACAGGGCTCCGGGCAGTACTTC.

The rearrangement uses TRBV20-1 and TRBJ2-7; 9 bases are a match to TRBD1. In germline, CDR1 is DFQATT, CDR2 SNEGSKA (reference sequence). The J segment lost 5 bases and the V segment lost 4 bases, leaving 9 bases of the junction unmatched. The CDR3 contains 14 residues. CDR3 protein: CSATIRTGANEQYF. CDR3 coding DNA: TGCAGTGCTACCATCCGGACAGGGGCCAACGAGCAGTACTTC.

This clonotype has a count of ten or more. This chain connects TRBV30 to TRBJ2-1; no firm D call. The V gene's germline CDR1 is GTSNPN and CDR2 SVGIG (reference sequence). The CDR3 is made up of 11 amino acids. The V and J ends lost 0 bases and 9 bases respectively, with 6 bases between them. The CDR3 sequence is CAWSVRTEQFF. The CDR3 DNA reads as TGTGCCTGGAGTGTAAGAACTGAGCAGTTCTTC.

This clonotype has a handful of counts. The chain combines TRBV20-1 with TRBJ2-1; D assignment may be TRBD1 or TRBD2 (5 bases each). The V end lost 6 bases, the J end lost 9 bases, and 15 bases lay between the germline ends. Germline CDR1 is DFQATT and CDR2 is SNEGSKA (reference sequence). The CDR3 is 12 residues long. DNA of the CDR3: TGCAGTGCAATCGGGGACCAGGGTGAGCAGTTCTTC. It codes for CSAIGDQGEQFF.

This clonotype showed up many times. The chain links TRBV7-9 to TRBJ2-2, with TRBD1 as a possible D gene (6 bases). The germline gives CDR1 SEHNR, CDR2 FQNEAQ (reference sequence). The V end lost 5 bases, the J end lost 0 bases, and 13 bases lay between the germline ends. The CDR3 spans 16 residues. The CDR3 nucleotides are TGTGCCAGCAGCCCTCCCAGGACAGCGAACACCGGGGAGCTGTTTTTT. It translates to CASSPPRTANTGELFF.

The rearrangement uses TRBV9 and TRBJ2-3; D unclear. Germline CDR1 and CDR2: SGDLS and YYNGEE. CDR3 length: 14 residues. Trimming took 4 bases from V and 6 from J, leaving 15 bases between them. The CDR3 bases are TGTGCCAGCAGCCGCCTTCCCTTGGCCGATACGCAGTATTTT. Its protein is CASSRLPLADTQYF.